The present entry profiles one T cell receptor (beta chain) with its context. The CDR3 is made up of 13 amino acids. Germline loops: CDR1 KGHDR, CDR2 SFDVKD. V gave up 7 bases and J gave up 3 bases, with 11 bases separating them. This entry is derived from a study of control samples from healthy donors and cancer patients. TCRdb keeps only in-frame clones here, not all; method: immunoSEQ multiplex PCR. This table holds tens of thousands of clones, about 95% found once. The sequence was collected from a woman aged 25 to 45 in good health. The sample consisted of blood. The rearrangement uses TRBV24-1 and TRBJ1-1; D is undetermined. CDR3 DNA sequence: TGTGCCACCAGGTCCTGGCTGGACACTGAAGCTTTCTTT. This sequence encodes CATRSWLDTEAFF.